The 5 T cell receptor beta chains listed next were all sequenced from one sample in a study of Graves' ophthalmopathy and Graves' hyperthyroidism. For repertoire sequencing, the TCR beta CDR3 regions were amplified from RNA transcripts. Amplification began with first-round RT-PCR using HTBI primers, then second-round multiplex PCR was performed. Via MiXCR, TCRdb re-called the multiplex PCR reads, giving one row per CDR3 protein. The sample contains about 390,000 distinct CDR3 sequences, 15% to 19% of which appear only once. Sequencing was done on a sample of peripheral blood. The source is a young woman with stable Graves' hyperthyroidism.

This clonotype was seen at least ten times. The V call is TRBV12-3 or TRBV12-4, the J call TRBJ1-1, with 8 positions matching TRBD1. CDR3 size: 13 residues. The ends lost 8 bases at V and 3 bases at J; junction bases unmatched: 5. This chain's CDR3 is CASETGGDTEAFF. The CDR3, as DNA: TGTGCCAGCGAAACAGGGGGTGACACTGAAGCTTTCTTT.

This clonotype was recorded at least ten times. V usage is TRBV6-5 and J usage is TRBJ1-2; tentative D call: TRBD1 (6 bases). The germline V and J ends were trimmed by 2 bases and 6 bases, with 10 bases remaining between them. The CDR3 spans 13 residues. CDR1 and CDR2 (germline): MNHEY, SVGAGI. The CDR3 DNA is TGTGCCAGCAGTTACGAAGGGGGAAATGGCTACACCTTC. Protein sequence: CASSYEGGNGYTF.

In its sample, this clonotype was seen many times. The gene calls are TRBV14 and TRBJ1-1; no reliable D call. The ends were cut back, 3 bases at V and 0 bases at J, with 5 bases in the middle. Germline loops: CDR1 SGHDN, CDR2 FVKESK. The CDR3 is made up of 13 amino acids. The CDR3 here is CASSQKVNTEAFF. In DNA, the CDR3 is TGTGCCAGCAGCCAGAAGGTGAACACTGAAGCTTTCTTT. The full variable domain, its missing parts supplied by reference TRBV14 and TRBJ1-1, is EAGVTQFPSHSVIEKGQTVTLRCDPISGHDNLYWYRRVMGKEIKFLLHFVKESKQDESGMPNNRFLAERTGGTYSTLKVQPAELEDSGVYFCASSQKVNTEAFFGQGTRLTVV.

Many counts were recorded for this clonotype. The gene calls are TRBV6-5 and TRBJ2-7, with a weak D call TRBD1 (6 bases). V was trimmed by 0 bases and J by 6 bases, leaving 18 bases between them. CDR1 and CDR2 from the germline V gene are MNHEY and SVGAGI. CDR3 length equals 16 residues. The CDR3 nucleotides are TGTGCCAGCAGTTACTCAAGGGGGATCGACCTCCTCGAGCAGTACTTC. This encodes CASSYSRGIDLLEQYF.

CDR3 protein: CASSDRAFNQPQHF. In DNA form, the CDR3 reads TGTGCCAGCAGCGACAGGGCCTTCAATCAGCCCCAGCATTTT. V gene TRBV6-2 or TRBV6-3 combines with J gene TRBJ1-5, with 7 bases matching TRBD1. From germline, CDR1 is MNHEY and CDR2 SVGEGT. This CDR3 comprises 14 residues. Trimming cost V 6 bases and J 3 bases; bases outside gene matches: 5.